Each of the 14 T cell receptor beta chains below was sequenced from the same sample in a study of blood T cell repertoires in COVID-19. TCRdb keeps only in-frame clones here, not all; method: immunoSEQ multiplex PCR. This table holds about 230,000 clones, 85% to 90% found once. The source material was PBMCs or T cells enriched from blood (not recorded which). Source of these receptors: a woman in her fifties or sixties in a cohort exposed to, infected with or recovered from COVID-19 (not recorded which).

This chain links TRBV29-1 with TRBJ2-7; D is perhaps TRBD2 (5 bases). The CDR3 contains 13 residues. The germline CDR1 and CDR2 sequences are SQVTM and ANQGSEA. V was cut by 6 bases and J by 0 bases, with 12 bases left in between. The CDR3 region has the DNA TGCAGCGTCCCTGGGAGCGCCTCCTACGAGCAGTACTTC. Protein: CSVPGSASYEQYF.

This rearrangement joins TRBV27 to TRBJ1-4, with D unresolved. Germline CDR1 and CDR2: MNHEY and SMNVEV (reference sequence). Trimming cost V 8 bases and J 3 bases, with 13 bases left between them. The CDR3 sequence is 14 residues long. The CDR3 DNA reads TGTGCCAGCCGTACTAGGAGTTCTAATGAAAAACTGTTTTTT. It codes for CASRTRSSNEKLFF.

This clone was picked up one time. This chain uses TRBV10-3 with TRBJ1-5; 7 bases agree with TRBD1. Unmatched junction bases numbered 21, after V lost 3 bases and J lost 4 bases. The CDR3 contains 20 residues. Germline CDR1 is ENHRY and CDR2 is SYGVKD. The CDR3 loop is CAISERETGRTLGRNQPQHF. The CDR3 coding sequence is TGTGCCATCAGTGAACGGGAGACAGGGAGAACATTGGGTAGGAATCAGCCCCAGCATTTT.

V gene TRBV6-5 combines with J gene TRBJ1-2, with 8 bases that match TRBD1. Germline V gene lookup returns CDR1 MNHEY and CDR2 SVGAGI. The ends lost 6 bases at V and 7 bases at J; junction bases unmatched: 7. The length of the CDR3 is 13 residues. CDR3 region: CASRRQGIAGYTF. The CDR3 nucleotides are TGTGCCAGCAGGAGACAGGGGATCGCTGGCTACACCTTC.

The rearrangement joins TRBV6-5 to TRBJ1-2; D is possibly TRBD1 (6 bases). V gave up 6 bases and J gave up 5 bases, with 16 bases separating them. CDR1 and CDR2 (germline): MNHEY, SVGAGI. This CDR3 has 14 amino acids. The CDR3 DNA follows: TGTGCCAGCAGCGAGTCCGGGACACTGTATGGCTACACCTTC. It yields the protein CASSESGTLYGYTF.

The chain joins TRBV9 to TRBJ1-2; 8 positions agree with TRBD1. J lost 0 bases, V lost 0 bases, and 7 bases had no gene match. From germline, CDR1 is SGDLS and CDR2 YYNGEE. This CDR3 is 17 amino acids long. This chain's CDR3 is CASSVDWGQAANYGYTF. The CDR3 region has the DNA TGTGCCAGCAGCGTAGACTGGGGACAGGCAGCTAACTATGGCTACACCTTC.

The V call is TRBV4-1, the J call TRBJ1-4; TRBD1 matches 12 bases. Losses at the gene ends were 2 bases for V and 7 bases for J; bases not matched to a gene: 11. Germline lookup yields CDR1 MGHRA and CDR2 YSYEKL. The CDR3 runs to 18 residues. CDR3: CASSQLGGQGAPGEKLFF. The DNA of the CDR3 is TGCGCCAGCAGCCAATTGGGGGGACAGGGGGCGCCCGGTGAAAAACTGTTTTTT.

The rearrangement links TRBV27 to TRBJ1-6; unclear D gene. CDR3 length: 14 amino acids. V was clipped by 6 bases and J by 4 bases, with 10 bases between them. Germline V CDR1 and CDR2: MNHEY, SMNVEV (reference sequence). The CDR3 DNA reads as TGTGCCAGCAGCCGAAGCCTTTATAATTCACCCCTCCACTTT. It translates to CASSRSLYNSPLHF.

This rearrangement joins TRBV27 to TRBJ1-2, with 7 bases aligning to TRBD1. J lost 2 bases, V lost 0 bases, and 3 bases had no gene match. Germline V lookup: CDR1 MNHEY, CDR2 SMNVEV (reference sequence). This CDR3 comprises 15 residues. The CDR3 loop reads CASSLSMTGNYGYTF. The CDR3 DNA is TGTGCCAGCAGTTTATCGATGACAGGGAACTATGGCTACACCTTC.

This chain uses TRBV11-2 with TRBJ2-7; D is perhaps TRBD1 (6 bases). Germline values: CDR1 SGHAT, CDR2 FQNNGV. The CDR3 is 14 amino acids. Trimming removed 0 bases at V and 6 bases at J, with 12 bases between. The CDR3 region has the DNA TGTGCCAGCAGCTTAGACAAGACAGGAGGCGAGCAGTACTTC. It yields the protein CASSLDKTGGEQYF. The full variable domain, completed using reference TRBV11-2 and TRBJ2-7, is EAGVAQSPRYKIIEKRQSVAFWCNPISGHATLYWYQQILGQGPKLLIQFQNNGVVDDSQLPKDRFSAERLKGVDSTLKIQPAKLEDSAVYLCASSLDKTGGEQYFGPGTRLTVT.

The rearrangement joins TRBV7-8 to TRBJ1-1; D might be TRBD1 (5 bases). This CDR3 region has 14 residues. V shed 2 bases and J shed 0 bases, with 7 bases lying between them. Germline CDR1 SGHVS, CDR2 FQNEAQ. The CDR3 coding sequence is TGTGCCAGCAGCTTACCCAGGGTGAACACTGAAGCTTTCTTT. The encoded protein is CASSLPRVNTEAFF.

V and J are TRBV5-1 and TRBJ2-5, with TRBD1 matching 7 bases. In germline, CDR1 is SGHRS, CDR2 YFSETQ. V was clipped by 4 bases and J by 1 base; unmatched bases: 13. The length of the CDR3 is 17 residues. The CDR3 bases are TGCGCCAGCAGCCCACCGCCTCCGACAGGGCGCCAAGAGACCCAGTACTTC. Translated: CASSPPPPTGRQETQYF.

V is TRBV29-1 and J is TRBJ2-3; D remains unclear. The V and J ends lost 7 bases and 6 bases respectively, with 11 bases between them. CDR1 is SQVTM, CDR2 ANQGSEA, per germline. This CDR3 is built from 11 residues. The CDR3 nucleotides read TGCAGCGGCGGTTTATGGGATACGCAGTATTTT. This encodes CSGGLWDTQYF.

The chain recombines TRBV9 with TRBJ2-5, with D possibly being TRBD1 (6 bases). With 6 bases removed from V and 5 bases from J, the gap between germline ends came to 20 bases. CDR3 size: 15 residues. Germline CDR1 is SGDLS and CDR2 is YYNGEE. This CDR3 is CASTQLQGPQETQYF. For the CDR3, the DNA is TGTGCCAGCACCCAACTCCAGGGGCCCCAGGAGACCCAGTACTTC.